What follows are 11 T cell receptor beta chains derived from one specimen sequenced in a study of blood T cell repertoires in COVID-19. The protocol was immunoSEQ multiplex PCR, while the TCRdb copy is restricted to in-frame clones and leaves out a portion. The sample records around 49,000 clones, around 80% being singletons. The sample consisted of PBMCs or T cells enriched from blood (not recorded which). These receptors were taken from a woman aged 50 to 65 with acute COVID-19.

The gene calls are TRBV6-1 and TRBJ2-6, with 11 bases matching TRBD1. The J segment lost 3 bases and the V segment lost 2 bases, leaving 9 bases of the junction unmatched. Germline V gene sequence: CDR1 MNHNS, CDR2 SASEGT. The CDR3 is made up of 19 amino acids. The CDR3 nucleotides are TGTGCCAGCAGTGAAAGGCCCGGACAGGGGGCCTATGGGGCCAACGTCCTGACTTTC. Translation gives CASSERPGQGAYGANVLTF.

This clone has more than one count but fewer than ten. The chain uses TRBV30 and TRBJ2-3, with 7 bases that match TRBD1. This CDR3 region has 14 residues. With V trimmed by 2 bases and J by 2 bases, 4 bases remained unmatched. Looked up from germline, CDR1 is GTSNPN and CDR2 is SVGIG (reference sequence). CDR3 loop: CAWSSGTATDTQYF. The CDR3 DNA sequence: TGTGCCTGGAGTTCCGGGACAGCCACAGATACGCAGTATTTT.

The chain couples TRBV10-3 to TRBJ1-3; a weak D match, TRBD1 (6 bases). The CDR3 is 13 residues long. The V and J ends lost 8 bases and 2 bases respectively, with 10 bases between them. The germline gives CDR1 ENHRY, CDR2 SYGVKD. The CDR3 spells CAIGTGPGNTIYF. The CDR3 nucleotides read TGTGCCATCGGTACAGGGCCTGGAAACACCATATATTTT.

The rearrangement uses TRBV3-1 (or the pseudogene TRBV3-2) and TRBJ2-3; 8 bases align to TRBD2. V lost 4 bases to trimming and J lost 1 base; unmatched junction nucleotides: 10. Looked up from germline, CDR1 is LGHDT and CDR2 is YNNKEL (reference sequence). The CDR3 consists of 17 residues. CDR3 region: CASSRDYAGGRTDTQYF. The CDR3, as DNA: TGTGCCAGCAGCCGGGATTACGCGGGGGGACGCACAGATACGCAGTATTTT.

The rearrangement uses TRBV6-4 and TRBJ2-4; TRBD2 aligns across 7 bases. This CDR3 is 15 amino acids long. CDR1 and CDR2 from the germline V gene are MRHNA and SNTAGT. V lost 2 bases to trimming and J lost 6 bases; unmatched junction nucleotides: 7. The CDR3 region has the DNA TGTGCCAGCAGTGACATTGTGGGGGGGATAAACATTCAGTACTTC. It encodes CASSDIVGGINIQYF.

The rearrangement links TRBV5-1 to TRBJ2-1, with D tentatively TRBD1 (6 bases). V dropped 4 bases and J dropped 5 bases, with 13 bases sitting between them. CDR1 is SGHRS, CDR2 YFSETQ, per germline. The CDR3 runs 14 residues. Here the CDR3 DNA reads TGCGCCAGCAGCACCCATGGACAGAACAATGAGCAGTTCTTC. Translating gives CASSTHGQNNEQFF.

The chain carries TRBV5-1 and TRBJ2-1, with TRBD1 matching 9 bases. Germline CDR1 SGHRS, CDR2 YFSETQ. The trim removed 4 bases at V and 9 bases at J, leaving 8 bases unmatched. The CDR3 extends over 14 amino acids. CDR3 protein: CASSEGQGFGEQFF. CDR3 bases: TGCGCCAGCAGCGAGGGACAGGGATTCGGTGAGCAGTTCTTC.

A word on this clone: This sample also contains other DNA sequences that code for the same CDR3. V gene TRBV7-9 combines with J gene TRBJ1-2; TRBD1 agrees at 7 bases. V gave up 3 bases and J gave up 4 bases; unmatched junction bases: 2. CDR1 SEHNR and CDR2 FQNEAQ come from the germline V gene (reference sequence). The length of the CDR3 is 13 residues. The CDR3 DNA sequence: TGTGCCAGCAGCTTGGGACAGCTCTATGGCTACACCTTC. Its translation: CASSLGQLYGYTF.

The chain carries TRBV5-6 and TRBJ1-6, with no clear D. The CDR3 contains 13 residues. Trimming took 2 bases from V and 10 from J, leaving 10 bases between them. The germline CDR1 and CDR2 sequences are SGHDT and YYEEEE. The CDR3: CASSFLFASPLHF. The CDR3 DNA follows: TGTGCCAGCAGCTTTTTGTTCGCGTCACCCCTCCACTTT.

This clone was seen a handful of times. The chain has TRBV2 and TRBJ1-1; the D is unclear. Trimming cost V 10 bases and J 3 bases, with 15 bases left between them. CDR3 length: 13 residues. In germline, CDR1 is SNHLY, CDR2 FYNNEI. In DNA form, the CDR3 reads TGTGCCACCGGGTCTACTCGAGACACTGAAGCTTTCTTT. Residues: CATGSTRDTEAFF.

The sample holds a few counts of this clone. The chain recombines TRBV18 with TRBJ1-5, with D perhaps matching TRBD1 (6 bases). Per the germline V gene, CDR1 is KGHSH and CDR2 is LQKENI. Trimming cost V 4 bases and J 2 bases, with 15 bases left between them. The length of the CDR3 is 16 residues. The CDR3 loop reads CASSLSTTGRNQPQHF. The CDR3 DNA is TGTGCCAGCTCACTGTCCACTACAGGGCGCAATCAGCCCCAGCATTTT. Based on the CDR3 plus reference TRBV18 and TRBJ1-5, the full variable domain is NAGVMQNPRHLVRRRGQEARLRCSPMKGHSHVYWYRQLPEEGLKFMVYLQKENIIDESGMPKERFSAEFPKEGPSILRIQQVVRGDSAAYFCASSLSTTGRNQPQHFGDGTRLSIL.